The 21 T cell receptor beta chains given below trace back to one sample, sequenced in a study of identical twins. Each CDR3 protein gets one entry after TCRdb re-called the 5' RACE reads with MiXCR. The data contain some 900,000 distinct CDR3 sequences, 9% to 15% of them singletons. The same sample was also used in a study of yellow fever vaccine responses in identical twins.

The specimen was PBMCs. Receptors originate from a woman under 30 in good health.

At least ten counts were recorded for this clonotype. The CDR3 coding sequence is TGCGCCAGCAGCTATAGCGGGATCTCCTACAATGAGCAGTTCTTC. Encoded protein: CASSYSGISYNEQFF. This sequence joins TRBV5-1 and TRBJ2-1, with 8 bases aligning to TRBD2. Per germline, CDR1 SGHRS and CDR2 YFSETQ. V dropped 3 bases and J dropped 0; count of bases not matched to a gene: 2. CDR3 size: 15 residues.

This clonotype was counted ten times or more. CDR3 amino acids: CASSLTTNSPLHF. The CDR3 bases are TGTGCCAGCAGTTTGACGACAAATTCACCCCTCCACTTT. The V call is TRBV12-3 or TRBV12-4, the J call TRBJ1-6; D gene uncertain. This CDR3 has 13 residues. V was clipped by 3 bases and J by 7 bases, with 7 bases between them.

The rearrangement links TRBV7-6 to TRBJ2-5; the match to TRBD2 covers 7 bases. This CDR3 contains 15 residues. The trim removed 6 bases at V and 4 bases at J, leaving 11 bases unmatched. CDR1 is SGHVS, CDR2 FNYEAQ, per germline. The CDR3 coding sequence is TGTGCCAGCAGACTCGGGGGGTTATACGGAGAGACCCAGTACTTC. Protein product: CASRLGGLYGETQYF. Combining the CDR3 with reference TRBV7-6 and TRBJ2-5 gives the whole variable domain GAGVSQSPRYKVTKRGQDVALRCDPISGHVSLYWYRQALGQGPEFLTYFNYEAQQDKSGLPNDRFSAERPEGSISTLTIQRTEQRDSAMYRCASRLGGLYGETQYFGPGTRLLVL.

This chain connects TRBV27 to TRBJ2-3; D is possibly TRBD1 (6 bases). Trimming removed 5 bases from V and 1 base from J, with 13 bases in between. CDR3 length equals 15 residues. In germline, CDR1 is MNHEY, CDR2 SMNVEV (reference sequence). CDR3 amino acids: CASSLRQDGTDTQYF. Written as DNA, the CDR3 is TGTGCCAGCAGTCTTCGACAGGATGGCACAGATACGCAGTATTTT.

This clonotype was recorded a few times. The rearrangement joins TRBV29-1 to TRBJ2-1; D remains unclear. The V end was cut by 6 bases, the J end by 0 bases, with 15 bases between. Germline V lookup: CDR1 SQVTM, CDR2 ANQGSEA. The CDR3 has 15 amino acids. CDR3 in amino acids: CSVSQHLSSYNEQFF. DNA of the CDR3: TGCAGCGTCTCCCAGCACCTCAGCTCCTACAATGAGCAGTTCTTC.

This clonotype was recorded a few times. The chain has TRBV12-3 or TRBV12-4 and TRBJ2-3, with TRBD1 matching over 8 bases. V gave up 0 bases and J gave up 2 bases; unmatched junction bases: 4. This CDR3 spans 16 amino acids. The CDR3 loop is CASSLAGQAVTDTQYF. DNA of the CDR3: TGTGCCAGCAGTTTAGCGGGACAGGCCGTCACAGATACGCAGTATTTT.

This chain links TRBV6-1 with TRBJ2-1, with D unclear. The germline V gene has CDR1 MNHNS and CDR2 SASEGT. This CDR3 is built from 13 residues. Trimming stripped 8 bases from V and 8 bases from J, with 16 bases between. The CDR3 protein is CASRPSPRHEQFF. Written as DNA, the CDR3 is TGTGCCAGCCGCCCCTCCCCCAGGCATGAGCAGTTCTTC.

The gene calls are TRBV6-1 and TRBJ2-7; D ambiguous. CDR1 is MNHNS and CDR2 is SASEGT in the germline V gene. The CDR3 runs 13 residues. Trimming removed 7 bases from V and 5 bases from J, with 15 bases in between. CDR3 DNA sequence: TGTGCCAGCACCTATTCATTGGGGAACGAGCAGTACGTC. Translating gives CASTYSLGNEQYV.

This clonotype was found a few times. Mismatch with germline at one junction end may stem from a read error. V usage is TRBV19 and J usage is TRBJ2-1; TRBD2 matches at 8 bases. Per germline, CDR1 LNHDA and CDR2 SQIVND (reference sequence). This CDR3 spans 12 amino acids. The CDR3 DNA reads as TGTGCCAGTTCCGACAGAGCGGGAGAGGGGCTCTTC. It codes for CASSDRAGEGLF.

This clonotype appeared many times. The chain combines TRBV12-3 or TRBV12-4 with TRBJ2-1; 10 nucleotides line up with TRBD2. J was trimmed by 9 bases and V by 3 bases; bases with no gene match: 8. This CDR3 is built from 15 residues. Written as DNA, the CDR3 is TGTGCCAGCAGTTTTCTAGCGGGAGTAGCAACTGAGCAGTTCTTC. It specifies CASSFLAGVATEQFF.

The CDR3 here is CASSPERDRVIDTQYF. CDR3 coding DNA: TGTGCCAGCAGCCCTGAAAGGGACAGGGTTATAGATACGCAGTATTTT. The chain is built from TRBV3-1 and TRBJ2-3; 9 bases are shared with TRBD1. Looked up from germline, CDR1 is LGHDT and CDR2 is YNNKEL (reference sequence). There are 16 residues in the CDR3. Trimming cost V 4 bases and J 5 bases; bases outside gene matches: 10.

The V gene is TRBV20-1, the J gene TRBJ2-3, with D possibly matching TRBD2 (6 bases). The CDR3 runs 13 residues. Trimming removed 4 bases at V and 1 base at J, with 9 bases between. Per the germline V gene, CDR1 is DFQATT and CDR2 is SNEGSKA (reference sequence). CDR3 residues: CSAIGGGTDTQYF. The CDR3 DNA reads as TGCAGTGCTATCGGGGGAGGCACAGATACGCAGTATTTT.

The chain employs TRBV6-1 and TRBJ2-3, with D possibly TRBD2 on 6 matching bases. V shed 2 bases and J shed 6 bases, with 18 bases lying between them. Germline values: CDR1 MNHNS, CDR2 SASEGT. The CDR3 is made up of 16 amino acids. The CDR3 loop is CASSETSRGSHDTQYF. The CDR3 DNA sequence: TGTGCCAGCAGTGAAACTAGCCGGGGTTCCCACGATACGCAGTATTTT.

Only a few counts were recorded for this clonotype. The J gene is TRBJ2-7, the V gene TRBV2, with 8 bases identical to TRBD1. Unmatched junction bases numbered 11, after V lost 4 bases and J lost 6 bases. The CDR3 has 15 amino acids. Germline V lookup: CDR1 SNHLY, CDR2 FYNNEI. This CDR3 is CASSVPRDRPSEQYF. CDR3 DNA: TGTGCCAGCAGTGTACCACGGGACAGGCCCTCCGAGCAGTACTTC. The variable domain in full, with the rest retrieved from reference TRBV2 and TRBJ2-7, is EPEVTQTPSHQVTQMGQEVILRCVPISNHLYFYWYRQILGQKVEFLVSFYNNEISEKSEIFDDQFSVERPDGSNFTLKIRSTKLEDSAMYFCASSVPRDRPSEQYFGPGTRLTVT.

This clonotype was detected only a few times. The V and J genes are TRBV11-2 and TRBJ2-1; 11 bases fit TRBD2. The V and J ends lost 4 bases and 8 bases, in that order; junction bases with no gene match: 10. This CDR3 comprises 16 residues. Germline V gene sequence: CDR1 SGHAT, CDR2 FQNNGV. The CDR3 loop reads CASSSGRRLAGYEQFF. The CDR3 region has the DNA TGTGCCAGCAGCTCTGGGCGGAGACTAGCGGGATATGAGCAGTTCTTC.

This clonotype was found a few times. V and J are TRBV4-1 and TRBJ2-3; the D gene could be TRBD1 or TRBD2 (5 bases each). The CDR3 contains 16 residues. The germline CDR1 and CDR2 sequences are MGHRA and YSYEKL. Trimming took 1 base from V and 0 from J, leaving 11 bases between them. CDR3 sequence reads: CASSQVGEASTDTQYF. The CDR3 DNA is TGCGCCAGCAGCCAAGTGGGGGAAGCTAGCACAGATACGCAGTATTTT.

This clonotype was seen more than once but under ten times. The rearrangement links TRBV28 to TRBJ1-5; no firm D call. The CDR3 sequence is 15 residues long. V was pared by 6 bases and J by 2 bases, with 14 bases between. CDR1 is MDHEN, CDR2 SYDVKM, per germline. The CDR3 DNA sequence: TGTGCCAGCAGCCCTCCTCCTTCAGGCAATCAGCCCCAGCATTTT. Its protein product is CASSPPPSGNQPQHF.

This clonotype was observed at least ten times. The chain carries TRBV28 and TRBJ2-1; tentative D call: TRBD1 (6 bases). This CDR3 spans 16 amino acids. Germline V gives CDR1 MDHEN, CDR2 SYDVKM. V gave up 5 bases and J gave up 5 bases, with 19 bases separating them. CDR3 nucleotides: TGTGCCAGCAGTAAAACGGACAGCAGGTCGAACAATGAGCAGTTCTTC. It is translated as CASSKTDSRSNNEQFF.

The V gene is TRBV5-6, the J gene TRBJ2-3; tentatively, D is TRBD1 (6 bases). CDR1 is SGHDT and CDR2 is YYEEEE in the germline V gene. Trimming removed 5 bases from V and 6 bases from J, with 13 bases in between. CDR3 length: 13 amino acids. The CDR3 DNA sequence: TGTGCCAGCAGAGCGGACAGAGCCGATACGCAGTATTTT. It specifies CASRADRADTQYF.

CDR3 nucleotides: TGCGCCAGCAGCTTACAGGGGGGCAAAAACATTCAGTACTTC. Translated, it gives CASSLQGGKNIQYF. The chain couples TRBV4-1 to TRBJ2-4; the match to TRBD1 covers 8 bases. Germline V gene lookup returns CDR1 MGHRA and CDR2 YSYEKL. The CDR3 is made up of 14 amino acids. V was clipped by 5 bases and J by 3 bases; unmatched bases: 3.

This clonotype was detected a few times. The chain is built from TRBV20-1 and TRBJ1-4; D call uncertain. Germline V lookup: CDR1 DFQATT, CDR2 SNEGSKA (reference sequence). V was shortened by 4 bases and J by 3 bases, with 21 bases between the two germline ends. CDR3 size: 17 residues. DNA for the CDR3: TGCAGTGCTAAAGTCGTGTGGGGTTGTTCGGCTAATGAAAAACTGTTTTTT. This translates into CSAKVVWGCSANEKLFF.